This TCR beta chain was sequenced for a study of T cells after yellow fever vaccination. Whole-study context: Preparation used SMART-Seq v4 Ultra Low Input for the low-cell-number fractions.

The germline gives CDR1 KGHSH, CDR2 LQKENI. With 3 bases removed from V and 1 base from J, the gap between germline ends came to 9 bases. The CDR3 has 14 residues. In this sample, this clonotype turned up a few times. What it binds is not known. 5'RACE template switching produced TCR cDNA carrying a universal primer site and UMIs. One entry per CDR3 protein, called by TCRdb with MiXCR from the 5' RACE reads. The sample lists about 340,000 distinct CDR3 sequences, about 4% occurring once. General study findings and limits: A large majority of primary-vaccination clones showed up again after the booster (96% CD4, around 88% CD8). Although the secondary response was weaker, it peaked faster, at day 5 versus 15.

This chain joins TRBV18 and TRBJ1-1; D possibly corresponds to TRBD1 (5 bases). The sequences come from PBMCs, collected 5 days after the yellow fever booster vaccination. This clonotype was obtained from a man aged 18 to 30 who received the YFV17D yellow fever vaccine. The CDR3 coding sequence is TGTGCCAGCTCACCGGGGGAGGCGAACACTGAAGCTTTCTTT. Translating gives CASSPGEANTEAFF.